The text below deals with one T cell receptor (beta chain). Antigen specificity is unknown. Construction of TCR beta libraries was performed using quantitative 5'-RACE with molecular barcodes. TCRdb recomputed calls from the 5' RACE reads with MiXCR, one row per CDR3 protein. The sample has about 540,000 distinct CDR3 sequences; about 13% are singletons. These data belong to a study of CD8 T cells in ankylosing spondylitis. Findings of the study overall: Disease-linked clones displayed a CD8+ phenotype and appeared relatively rarely in peripheral blood. From matched ankylosing spondylitis synovial fluid, disease-linked clones were reportedly recovered at significantly enriched levels. Ankylosing spondylitis blood appeared to be characterized by a TCR beta motif of roughly eight highly homologous variants.

The TCR comes from a male donor with ankylosing spondylitis. Sequenced input: blood, either unsorted or a sorted T cell fraction (not recorded which).

The CDR3 is CASSQDVGQLTYNEQFF. DNA for the CDR3: TGTGCCAGCAGCCAAGATGTAGGGCAGCTCACCTACAATGAGCAGTTCTTC. V gene TRBV14 combines with J gene TRBJ2-1, with no clear D. CDR1 is SGHDN, CDR2 FVKESK, per germline. The V and J ends lost 0 bases and 2 bases respectively, with 14 bases between them. The CDR3 contains 17 residues.